Included here is one T cell receptor (beta chain) sequence, with context. The germline V gene encodes CDR1 MNHEY and CDR2 SVGAGI. V was shortened by 0 bases and J by 3 bases, with 8 bases between the two germline ends. CDR3 length: 14 residues. The data stem from a study of blood T cell repertoires in COVID-19. Methods used by the authors: Reference gene primers were amplified, and this amplification served to estimate nucleated cell counts. The table came from immunoSEQ multiplex PCR; TCRdb's copy has only in-frame clones and leaves some out. That table supplies the V and J calls and clone size; D and trimming were determined from the DNA. The repertoire consists of fewer than 400,000 clones, with 89% occurring once and the leading ten covering 5.2%.

Sequencing input: PBMCs or T cells enriched from blood (not recorded which). The rearrangement joins TRBV6-5 to TRBJ1-2, with D maybe TRBD1 (5 bases). This TCR was recovered from a man between 60 and 75 years old who had recovered from COVID-19. DNA of the CDR3: TGTGCCAGCAGTTACTCAGCACAGGACTATGGCTACACCTTC. Translated, it gives CASSYSAQDYGYTF.